Following are 16 T cell receptor beta chains from one sample sequenced in a study of T cells in Graves' hyperthyroidism and ophthalmopathy. Amplification targeted TCR beta CDR3 regions from RNA transcripts. The TCR CDR3 first-round RT-PCR relied on the HTBI primer set. MiXCR, run by TCRdb on the multiplex PCR reads, gives a single entry per CDR3 protein. The sample comprises 650,000 to 700,000 distinct CDR3 sequences, 15% to 20% of which are singletons, and around 15% rests with the top ten. Material for sequencing was blood. Receptors were obtained from a man aged 50 to 60 with Graves' hyperthyroidism.

V and J are TRBV18 and TRBJ1-4, with D uncertain. Germline assignment: CDR1 KGHSH and CDR2 LQKENI. The V end lost 2 bases, the J end lost 5 bases, and 6 bases lay between the germline ends. The CDR3 covers 13 residues. DNA of the CDR3: TGTGCCAGCTCACCAGCGGGGAATGAAAAACTGTTTTTT. Amino acid sequence: CASSPAGNEKLFF. Together with reference TRBV18 and TRBJ1-4, the CDR3 gives the full variable domain: NAGVMQNPRHLVRRRGQEARLRCSPMKGHSHVYWYRQLPEEGLKFMVYLQKENIIDESGMPKERFSAEFPKEGPSILRIQQVVRGDSAAYFCASSPAGNEKLFFGSGTQLSVL.

This clonotype was detected many times. The rearrangement uses TRBV6-1 and TRBJ1-3; possible D gene TRBD1, 5 bases. The length of the CDR3 is 16 residues. CDR1 MNHNS and CDR2 SASEGT come from the germline V gene. Trimming removed 6 bases at V and 0 bases at J, with 15 bases between. The chain's CDR3 is CASSEGRFTSGNTIYF. CDR3 bases: TGTGCCAGCAGCGAGGGGAGGTTTACCTCTGGAAACACCATATATTTT.

This clonotype was counted ten times or more. The V gene is TRBV11-2, the J gene TRBJ2-3; 14 positions agree with TRBD2. Losses at the gene ends were 4 bases for V and 4 bases for J; bases not matched to a gene: 7. The CDR3 has 17 amino acids. Germline V gene lookup returns CDR1 SGHAT and CDR2 FQNNGV. The CDR3 region is CASSWIRLAGGPDTQYF. The DNA for the CDR3 is TGTGCCAGCAGCTGGATTCGACTAGCGGGAGGGCCAGATACGCAGTATTTT. Looking up the rest from reference TRBV11-2 and TRBJ2-3 gives the full variable domain: EAGVAQSPRYKIIEKRQSVAFWCNPISGHATLYWYQQILGQGPKLLIQFQNNGVVDDSQLPKDRFSAERLKGVDSTLKIQPAKLEDSAVYLCASSWIRLAGGPDTQYFGPGTRLTVL.

This clonotype was seen at least ten times. This chain joins TRBV28 and TRBJ2-7, with 11 nucleotides matching TRBD2. Trimming at V came to 0 bases and at J to 5 bases, leaving 6 bases not matched to a gene. CDR1 MDHEN and CDR2 SYDVKM come from the germline V gene. This CDR3 is built from 16 residues. This chain's CDR3 is CASSLWASGRSDEQYF. CDR3 coding DNA: TGTGCCAGCAGTTTATGGGCTAGCGGGAGGTCTGACGAGCAGTACTTC.

This rearrangement joins TRBV7-9 to TRBJ2-5, with 12 bases identical to TRBD1. J was trimmed by 4 bases and V by 2 bases; bases with no gene match: 5. The CDR3 consists of 16 residues. Germline CDR1 SEHNR, CDR2 FQNEAQ (reference sequence). The CDR3 sequence: CASSLWGQGARETQYF. CDR3 in DNA: TGTGCCAGCAGCTTATGGGGACAGGGGGCTCGAGAGACCCAGTACTTC.

This clonotype was detected ten times or more. The chain uses TRBV19 and TRBJ2-2; D perhaps matches TRBD1 (6 bases). The germline V gene has CDR1 LNHDA and CDR2 SQIVND (reference sequence). The CDR3 contains 16 residues. V lost 5 bases to trimming and J lost 0 bases, with 13 bases between them. For the CDR3, the DNA is TGTGCCAGTAGTTCAGGGGTTTTTTCGAACACCGGGGAGCTGTTTTTT. Amino acid sequence: CASSSGVFSNTGELFF.

The chain uses TRBV5-5 and TRBJ2-5; D is uncertain. Germline V CDR1 and CDR2: SGHKS, YYEKEE (reference sequence). CDR3 length equals 11 residues. Trimming took off 1 base at V and 7 bases at J, with 5 bases between the two ends. The CDR3 coding sequence is TGTGCCAGCAGCTTGAGTCGGACCCAGTACTTC. Translating it yields CASSLSRTQYF.

This clonotype was seen more than once but under ten times. The chain has TRBV6-2 or TRBV6-3 and TRBJ2-1; the match to TRBD2 covers 14 bases. V shed 0 bases, J shed 0 bases, and the junction held 4 bases outside the gene matches. Germline CDR1 reads MNHEY; CDR2 reads SVGEGT. The CDR3 totals 19 residues. The CDR3 coding sequence is TGTGCCAGCAGTTACTCGACGGGACTAGCGGGAGTCTCCTACAATGAGCAGTTCTTC. As protein: CASSYSTGLAGVSYNEQFF.

This clonotype occurred many times. This chain connects TRBV20-1 to TRBJ2-1; 7 nucleotides agree with TRBD2. Unmatched junction bases numbered 6, after V lost 1 base and J lost 0 bases. The CDR3 totals 16 residues. Germline V CDR1 and CDR2: DFQATT, SNEGSKA (reference sequence). The CDR3 nucleotides read TGCAGTGCTAGAGGCCTAGCGGAGAGCTCCTACAATGAGCAGTTCTTC. Its protein is CSARGLAESSYNEQFF.

CDR3 coding DNA: TGTGCCAGCAGCCATAGGCAACCGAACACTGAAGCTTTCTTT. Protein: CASSHRQPNTEAFF. The chain has TRBV3-1 and TRBJ1-1; unclear D gene. This CDR3 has 14 amino acids. Germline CDR1 LGHDT, CDR2 YNNKEL (reference sequence). With 3 bases removed from V and 1 base from J, the gap between germline ends came to 9 bases.

In this sample, this clonotype turned up once. The CDR3 loop is CSAHRGWGHEQYF. DNA for the CDR3: TGCAGTGCCCACCGGGGGTGGGGCCACGAGCAGTACTTC. V is TRBV20-1 and J is TRBJ2-7; tentative D call: TRBD2 (6 bases). Trimming pared 6 bases from V and 5 bases from J, leaving 17 bases between. CDR3 length: 13 amino acids. Germline-derived CDR1 and CDR2 are DFQATT and SNEGSKA (reference sequence).

The chain combines TRBV11-3 with TRBJ2-7; the D gene could be TRBD1 or TRBD2 (6 bases each). Trimming took 4 bases from V and 0 from J, leaving 13 bases between them. Germline V gives CDR1 SGHNT, CDR2 YENEEA. This CDR3 is 15 amino acids long. CDR3 nucleotides: TGTGCCAGCAGCTCCGGCCGGGGGCTCTCCTACGAGCAGTACTTC. As protein: CASSSGRGLSYEQYF.

The chain links TRBV20-1 to TRBJ1-1; D perhaps matches TRBD1 (5 bases). Germline assignment: CDR1 DFQATT and CDR2 SNEGSKA (reference sequence). Trimming left V 0 bases short and J 1 base short, with 12 bases between. CDR3 length: 15 residues. For the CDR3, the DNA is TGCAGTGCTAGAGATCTGGGACGCGCGAACACTGAAGCTTTCTTT. Translating it yields CSARDLGRANTEAFF.

This clonotype was seen repeatedly, ten times or more. The J gene is TRBJ2-7, the V gene TRBV3-1, with D unclear. Germline V CDR1 and CDR2: LGHDT, YNNKEL (reference sequence). The CDR3 extends over 13 amino acids. Trimming took 0 bases from V and 3 from J, leaving 6 bases between them. Here the CDR3 DNA reads TGTGCCAGCAGCCAAGACACCAGCTACGAGCAGTACTTC. Its protein product is CASSQDTSYEQYF.

This chain joins TRBV27 and TRBJ1-5; D remains unclear. Germline V gene lookup returns CDR1 MNHEY and CDR2 SMNVEV (reference sequence). The V end was cut by 5 bases, the J end by 11 bases, with 16 bases between. CDR3 length equals 13 residues. DNA of the CDR3: TGTGCCAGCAGTCCCGGGCACCAGTTAGCCCAGCATTTT. Translation: CASSPGHQLAQHF.

This clonotype was seen only a few times. The V and J genes are TRBV24-1 and TRBJ2-4; 10 nucleotides match TRBD1. CDR1 is KGHDR, CDR2 SFDVKD, per germline. The CDR3 extends over 18 amino acids. V dropped 6 bases and J dropped 0; count of bases not matched to a gene: 10. The CDR3 is CATSKLDRGILAKNIQYF. The CDR3, as DNA: TGTGCCACCAGTAAACTGGACAGGGGGATACTAGCCAAAAACATTCAGTACTTC.